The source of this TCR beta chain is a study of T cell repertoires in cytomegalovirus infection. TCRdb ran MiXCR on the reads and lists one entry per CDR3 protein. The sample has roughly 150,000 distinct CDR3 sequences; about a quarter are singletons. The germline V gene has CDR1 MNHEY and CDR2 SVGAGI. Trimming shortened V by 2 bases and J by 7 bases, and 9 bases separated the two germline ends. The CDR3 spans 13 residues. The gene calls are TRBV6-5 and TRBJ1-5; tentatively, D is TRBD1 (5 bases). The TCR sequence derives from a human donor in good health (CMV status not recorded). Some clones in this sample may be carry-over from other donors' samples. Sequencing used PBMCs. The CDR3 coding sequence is TGTGCCAGCAGTTACGGGGGTGCCCAGCCCCAGCATTTT. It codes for CASSYGGAQPQHF.